Presented here are 11 T cell receptor beta chains from one specimen sequenced in a study of blood T cell repertoires in COVID-19. Profiled with immunoSEQ multiplex PCR; TCRdb holds only in-frame clones, not every one. There are around 200,000 clones in the sample; around 86% occur only once, and under 3.5% lies in the top ten. The sample taken for sequencing was peripheral blood. These receptor sequences come from a man aged 65-85 years with acute or convalescent COVID-19.

The chain is built from TRBV28 and TRBJ1-5; 7 bases fit TRBD1. This CDR3 is 14 amino acids long. J was trimmed by 1 base and V by 5 bases; bases with no gene match: 2. Germline V gene data show CDR1 as MDHEN and CDR2 as SYDVKM. The CDR3 DNA reads TGTGCCAGCAGTCCGGGACAGAGCAATCAGCCCCAGCATTTT. Encoded protein: CASSPGQSNQPQHF. The full variable domain, with the rest looked up from reference TRBV28 and TRBJ1-5, is DVKVTQSSRYLVKRTGEKVFLECVQDMDHENMFWYRQDPGLGLRLIYFSYDVKMKEKGDIPEGYSVSREKKERFSLILESASTNQTSMYLCASSPGQSNQPQHFGDGTRLSIL.

The gene calls are TRBV6-5 and TRBJ1-6, with TRBD1 matching 12 bases. Trimming at V came to 4 bases and at J to 9 bases, leaving 4 bases not matched to a gene. The CDR3 length is 15 residues. Per the germline V gene, CDR1 is MNHEY and CDR2 is SVGAGI. CDR3 amino acids: CASSSGTGGISPLHF. The CDR3 DNA follows: TGTGCCAGCAGTTCCGGGACAGGGGGCATTTCACCCCTCCACTTT.

This clone was observed a few times. V gene TRBV5-1 combines with J gene TRBJ2-7, with D uncertain. The germline V gene has CDR1 SGHRS and CDR2 YFSETQ. V gave up 2 bases and J gave up 1 base, with 7 bases separating them. CDR3 length: 13 residues. DNA of the CDR3: TGCGCCAGCAGCTTAACATTTTCCTACGAGCAGTACTTC. Translation: CASSLTFSYEQYF. The full variable domain, its missing parts supplied by reference TRBV5-1 and TRBJ2-7, is KAGVTQTPRYLIKTRGQQVTLSCSPISGHRSVSWYQQTPGQGLQFLFEYFSETQRNKGNFPGRFSGRQFSNSRSEMNVSTLELGDSALYLCASSLTFSYEQYFGPGTRLTVT.

The chain employs TRBV11-2 and TRBJ1-1; D is undetermined. From germline, CDR1 is SGHAT and CDR2 FQNNGV. Trimming removed 6 bases at V and 4 bases at J, with 12 bases between. This CDR3 comprises 13 residues. The CDR3 region is CASSYSTGTEAFF. DNA of the CDR3: TGTGCCAGCAGTTATTCCACGGGCACTGAAGCTTTCTTT.

The V gene is TRBV7-9, the J gene TRBJ1-6; D unresolved. Trimming left V 5 bases short and J 11 bases short, with 13 bases between. Looked up from germline, CDR1 is SEHNR and CDR2 is FQNEAQ (reference sequence). The CDR3 contains 13 residues. DNA of the CDR3: TGTGCCAGCAGCGGGAGTGGCTGGACACCCCTCCACTTT. Translating gives CASSGSGWTPLHF.

The gene calls are TRBV6-2 or TRBV6-3 and TRBJ1-5; 9 positions agree with TRBD1. V was pared by 0 bases and J by 0 bases, with 6 bases of the junction left unmatched. CDR1 and CDR2 from the germline V gene are MNHEY and SVGEGT. There are 18 residues in the CDR3. CDR3 sequence: CASSYSGTGFYSNQPQHF. The CDR3 DNA reads as TGTGCCAGCAGTTACTCAGGGACAGGGTTCTATAGCAATCAGCCCCAGCATTTT.

J is TRBJ2-7 and V is TRBV7-3; TRBD2 is a possible D gene (6 bases). The length of the CDR3 is 16 residues. Germline CDR1 reads SGHTA; CDR2 reads FQGTGA. The V end lost 5 bases, the J end lost 1 base, and 18 bases lay between the germline ends. CDR3 nucleotides: TGTGCCAGCAGCCGTTCCCCTCAGGGACTTTCCTACGAGCAGTACTTC. Protein: CASSRSPQGLSYEQYF.

The chain has TRBV6-6 and TRBJ2-1, with D possibly being TRBD2 (5 bases). Trimming left V 5 bases short and J 4 bases short, with 21 bases between. Germline CDR1 is MNHNY and CDR2 is SVGAGI (reference sequence). This CDR3 has 17 amino acids. CDR3 amino acids: CASSPRSGAATYNEQFF. The DNA of the CDR3 is TGTGCCAGCAGTCCCCGAAGTGGAGCGGCCACGTACAATGAGCAGTTCTTC.

This clone appeared a single time. The rearrangement joins TRBV7-2 to TRBJ1-1, with D perhaps TRBD1 (6 bases). CDR3 length: 15 amino acids. Germline CDR1 SGHTA, CDR2 FQGNSA. V gave up 0 bases and J gave up 0 bases, with 8 bases separating them. The CDR3 sequence is CASSLAGAMNTEAFF. CDR3 DNA sequence: TGTGCCAGCAGCTTAGCGGGGGCGATGAACACTGAAGCTTTCTTT. The entire variable domain, with the rest obtained from reference TRBV7-2 and TRBJ1-1, is as follows: GAGVSQSPSNKVTEKGKDVELRCDPISGHTALYWYRQSLGQGLEFLIYFQGNSAPDKSGLPSDRFSAERTGGSVSTLTIQRTQQEDSAVYLCASSLAGAMNTEAFFGQGTRLTVV.

The chain combines TRBV30 with TRBJ1-6; TRBD1 matches 9 bases. CDR1 is GTSNPN and CDR2 is SVGIG in the germline V gene (reference sequence). The CDR3 runs 14 residues. V was clipped by 3 bases and J by 7 bases; unmatched bases: 4. The CDR3 DNA is TGTGCCTGGAGGTGGACAGGGGACAATTCACCCCTCCACTTT. Its translation is CAWRWTGDNSPLHF.

The rearrangement uses TRBV7-3 and TRBJ2-1; TRBD2 matches at 7 bases. V was pared by 2 bases and J by 9 bases, with 10 bases of the junction left unmatched. The CDR3 is 15 residues long. Germline values: CDR1 SGHTA, CDR2 FQGTGA. DNA of the CDR3: TGTGCCAGCAGCTTAGGACTAGGAGGGACCGGTGAGCAGTTCTTC. Protein sequence: CASSLGLGGTGEQFF. The entire variable domain, with the rest obtained from reference TRBV7-3 and TRBJ2-1, is as follows: GAGVSQTPSNKVTEKGKYVELRCDPISGHTALYWYRQSLGQGPEFLIYFQGTGAADDSGLPNDRFFAVRPEGSVSTLKIQRTERGDSAVYLCASSLGLGGTGEQFFGPGTRLTVL.